The 28 T cell receptor beta chains below were found in one sample sequenced in a study of T-cell reconstitution after alpha-beta-depleted transplantation in children. Preparation of the TCRbeta library was carried out with unique molecular identifiers. In TCRdb, the PCR reads were re-called with MiXCR into one record per CDR3 protein. The profile shows 300,000 to 400,000 distinct CDR3 sequences, around 15% of them singletons. This specimen was PBMCs, mostly from graft donor cells, taken 360 days after TCRalphabeta/CD19-depleted stem cell transplant. These TCRs come from a male patient between 2 and 15 years old who had a stem cell transplant for acute lymphoblastic leukemia, so the T cells may come from the graft donor.

As to this clonotype: At one end the junction does not follow the germline gene, possibly because of a read error. This chain links TRBV20-1 with TRBJ2-5; TRBD2 agrees at 11 bases. The CDR3 extends over 15 amino acids. CDR1 and CDR2 from the germline V gene are DFQATT and SNEGSKA (reference sequence). The CDR3 region is CSARGLAGTQENQYF. DNA for the CDR3: TGCAGTGCTAGAGGACTAGCGGGAACACAAGAGAACCAGTACTTC.

The table lists this clonotype with many counts. The V and J genes are TRBV20-1 and TRBJ2-7, with unresolved D. CDR3 length equals 11 residues. V was pared by 1 base and J by 4 bases, with 5 bases between. Germline CDR1 is DFQATT and CDR2 is SNEGSKA (reference sequence). The CDR3 nucleotides read TGCAGTGCTAGAGGGTATTACGAGCAGTACTTC. Translated, it gives CSARGYYEQYF.

This rearrangement joins TRBV12-3 or TRBV12-4 to TRBJ2-7; D possibly matches TRBD1 or TRBD2 (5 bases each). Trimming cost V 4 bases and J 1 base, with 5 bases left between them. The CDR3 sequence is 12 residues long. DNA for the CDR3: TGTGCCAGCAGTTGGGGGTCCTACGAGCAGTACTTC. Encoded protein: CASSWGSYEQYF.

This clonotype was detected only a few times. The chain carries TRBV20-1 and TRBJ1-6, with unresolved D. From germline, CDR1 is DFQATT and CDR2 SNEGSKA (reference sequence). V lost 3 bases, J lost 9 bases, and 15 bases lay in between. This CDR3 spans 14 amino acids. CDR3 sequence: CSASAGAKVSPLHF. The CDR3, as DNA: TGCAGTGCTAGCGCAGGAGCAAAAGTTTCACCCCTCCACTTT.

The V and J genes are TRBV2 and TRBJ1-3; D ambiguous. The CDR3 has 15 residues. The V gene lost 7 bases and the J gene lost 0 bases, with 13 bases spanning the gap. Germline-derived CDR1 and CDR2 are SNHLY and FYNNEI. The CDR3 reads CASKEGLYSGNTIYF. The CDR3 DNA is TGTGCCAGCAAGGAGGGTCTGTACTCTGGAAACACCATATATTTT.

This chain links TRBV29-1 with TRBJ2-1, with D possibly TRBD1 on 6 matching bases. CDR3 length: 15 residues. With 3 bases removed from V and 3 bases from J, the gap between germline ends came to 15 bases. CDR1 and CDR2 from the germline V gene are SQVTM and ANQGSEA. The CDR3 region is CSVDSKGDNYNEQFF. As DNA, the CDR3 is TGCAGCGTTGATAGTAAGGGGGACAACTACAATGAGCAGTTCTTC.

This clonotype was seen at least ten times. The genes are TRBV27 and TRBJ2-1; D is undetermined. The germline V gene encodes CDR1 MNHEY and CDR2 SMNVEV (reference sequence). This CDR3 has 13 residues. Trimming removed 2 bases from V and 5 bases from J, with 7 bases in between. Here the CDR3 DNA reads TGTGCCAGCAGTTTAATGCGACACAATGAGCAGTTCTTC. It translates to CASSLMRHNEQFF.

The V call is TRBV12-3 or TRBV12-4, the J call TRBJ2-7; 8 nucleotides match TRBD1. J was trimmed by 4 bases and V by 6 bases; bases with no gene match: 8. This CDR3 region has 14 residues. CDR3 loop: CASRPSGGRYEQYF. The CDR3 DNA reads as TGTGCCAGCAGACCCTCAGGGGGCAGGTACGAGCAGTACTTC.

V is TRBV20-1 and J is TRBJ2-2, with 10 bases lining up with TRBD2. Germline CDR1 and CDR2: DFQATT and SNEGSKA (reference sequence). The V gene end was trimmed by 0 bases and the J gene end by 2 bases; junction bases not matched to a gene: 3. There are 16 residues in the CDR3. Written as DNA, the CDR3 is TGCAGTGCTAGAGATACTAGCGGGGACAACACCGGGGAGCTGTTTTTT. This codes for CSARDTSGDNTGELFF.

The J gene is TRBJ2-5, the V gene TRBV10-3, with 8 bases matching TRBD1. V gave up 6 bases and J gave up 5 bases; unmatched junction bases: 8. CDR3 length: 14 residues. Germline V gives CDR1 ENHRY, CDR2 SYGVKD. For the CDR3, the DNA is TGTGCCATCAGGACAGACAGGGGAGTTGAGACCCAGTACTTC. Its protein product is CAIRTDRGVETQYF.

This clonotype was counted a few times. The chain combines TRBV4-3 with TRBJ2-1; no firm D call. CDR3 length: 15 amino acids. The ends were cut back, 6 bases at V and 2 bases at J, with 14 bases in the middle. CDR1 is LGHNA, CDR2 YSLEER, per germline. CDR3: CASSPDGTPYNEQFF. In DNA, the CDR3 is TGCGCCAGCAGTCCGGACGGCACCCCCTACAATGAGCAGTTCTTC.

The rearrangement links TRBV2 to TRBJ2-2, with TRBD2 identical over 13 bases. Germline V gene sequence: CDR1 SNHLY, CDR2 FYNNEI. The ends lost 8 bases at V and 3 bases at J; junction bases unmatched: 3. The CDR3 runs 15 residues. CDR3 region: CASRTSGSDTGELFF. CDR3 DNA sequence: TGTGCCAGCCGGACTAGCGGGAGTGACACCGGGGAGCTGTTTTTT.

This clonotype was observed at least ten times. The chain joins TRBV15 to TRBJ2-2; TRBD1 might be the D (6 bases). Germline-derived CDR1 and CDR2 are LNHNV and YYDKDF (reference sequence). This CDR3 comprises 19 residues. The germline V and J ends were trimmed by 0 bases and 6 bases, with 23 bases remaining between them. The CDR3 DNA reads as TGTGCCACCAGCAGAGATGCACCGGGACAACGGCTTGTGGCCGGGGAGCTGTTTTTT. Encoded protein: CATSRDAPGQRLVAGELFF. Together with reference TRBV15 and TRBJ2-2, the CDR3 gives the full variable domain: DAMVIQNPRYQVTQFGKPVTLSCSQTLNHNVMYWYQQKSSQAPKLLFHYYDKDFNNEADTPDNFQSRRPNTSFCFLDIRSPGLGDTAMYLCATSRDAPGQRLVAGELFFGEGSRLTVL.

V gene TRBV7-2 combines with J gene TRBJ2-5; D not resolved. V was shortened by 0 bases and J by 3 bases, with 14 bases between the two germline ends. CDR1 is SGHTA, CDR2 FQGNSA, per germline. The CDR3 covers 16 residues. CDR3 sequence (DNA): TGTGCCAGCAGCTTAGCGCGATTGAGGACGGAAGAGACCCAGTACTTC. It translates to CASSLARLRTEETQYF.

The CDR3, as DNA: TGTGCCAGCAGCTTATCTGGAGGGAAAGAAGCCGGGGAGCTGTTTTTT. Protein product: CASSLSGGKEAGELFF. The rearrangement links TRBV7-9 to TRBJ2-2; possible D gene TRBD2, 6 bases. The V end lost 2 bases, the J end lost 6 bases, and 16 bases lay between the germline ends. This CDR3 is 16 amino acids long. Germline V gives CDR1 SEHNR, CDR2 FQNEAQ (reference sequence). Combining the CDR3 with reference TRBV7-9 and TRBJ2-2 gives the whole variable domain DTGVSQNPRHKITKRGQNVTFRCDPISEHNRLYWYRQTLGQGPEFLTYFQNEAQLEKSRLLSDRFSAERPKGSFSTLEIQRTEQGDSAMYLCASSLSGGKEAGELFFGEGSRLTVL.

This clonotype was counted at least ten times. This sequence joins TRBV10-3 and TRBJ1-5, with TRBD1 as a possible D gene (5 bases). Germline-derived CDR1 and CDR2 are ENHRY and SYGVKD. The CDR3 totals 14 residues. Between the trimmed V and J ends, which lost 8 bases and 7 bases, there was a span of 18 bases. The CDR3 region has the DNA TGTGCCATCGGTCAGGTCAGGGAGGACCAGCCCCAGCATTTT. Its translation: CAIGQVREDQPQHF.

This clonotype showed up just a few times. The chain has TRBV5-1 and TRBJ2-4; no firm D call. Germline loops: CDR1 SGHRS, CDR2 YFSETQ. The CDR3 consists of 13 residues. V shed 4 bases and J shed 2 bases, with 7 bases lying between them. The CDR3 region is CASSPGPKNIQYF. The CDR3 bases are TGCGCCAGCAGCCCCGGGCCCAAAAACATTCAGTACTTC.

The chain employs TRBV21-1 and TRBJ2-6; the DNA was not used to check the table's D call, TRBD1. TRBV21-1 is described as a pseudogene. CDR3 length equals 13 residues. This CDR3 reads CASSKSCRVRLTF. The CDR3 DNA reads TGTGCCAGCAGCAAGAGCTGCAGGGTCCGCCTGACTTTC.

This clonotype was observed at least ten times. The chain employs TRBV4-1 and TRBJ2-5; 9 nucleotides align to TRBD2. CDR3 length: 16 residues. The ends lost 1 base at V and 5 bases at J; junction bases unmatched: 8. The germline CDR1 and CDR2 sequences are MGHRA and YSYEKL. CDR3 in amino acids: CASSQGASGTRETQYF. The CDR3 DNA reads TGCGCCAGCAGCCAAGGAGCTAGCGGGACTCGCGAGACCCAGTACTTC.

The V gene is TRBV6-5, the J gene TRBJ2-1; 9 bases are shared with TRBD2. In germline, CDR1 is MNHEY, CDR2 SVGAGI. The CDR3 is made up of 16 amino acids. With V trimmed by 2 bases and J by 6 bases, 8 bases remained unmatched. The CDR3 here is CASSYVPSGKVNEQFF. As DNA, the CDR3 is TGTGCCAGCAGTTACGTCCCTAGCGGGAAGGTCAATGAGCAGTTCTTC.

The rearrangement joins TRBV2 to TRBJ2-4; 15 nucleotides align to TRBD2. CDR3 length equals 15 residues. J was trimmed by 8 bases and V by 7 bases; bases with no gene match: 6. CDR1 and CDR2 (germline): SNHLY, FYNNEI. This chain's CDR3 is CASKSGLAGGDIQYF. CDR3 coding DNA: TGTGCCAGCAAGTCGGGACTAGCGGGAGGTGACATTCAGTACTTC.

The chain uses TRBV5-1 and TRBJ2-2; D gene uncertain. CDR1 is SGHRS and CDR2 is YFSETQ in the germline V gene. V lost 0 bases, J lost 6 bases, and 9 bases lay in between. This CDR3 comprises 14 residues. The CDR3 coding sequence is TGCGCCAGCAGCTTGGAGGCTACGTCCGGGGAGCTGTTTTTT. It codes for CASSLEATSGELFF.

Only a few counts were recorded for this clonotype. The chain recombines TRBV6-9 with TRBJ2-5; 11 bases are shared with TRBD2. CDR1 and CDR2 (germline): MNHGY, SVAAGI. J lost 1 base, V lost 4 bases, and 29 bases had no gene match. This CDR3 region has 24 residues. CDR3 sequence: CASSFRGRNSFGLAGPFSQETQYF. In DNA form, the CDR3 reads TGTGCCAGCAGTTTTAGGGGACGGAACTCTTTTGGACTAGCGGGCCCCTTCTCCCAAGAGACCCAGTACTTC.

The chain joins TRBV18 to TRBJ2-1; TRBD1 is a possible D gene (5 bases). The V end lost 2 bases, the J end lost 0 bases, and 20 bases lay between the germline ends. The CDR3 is 19 residues long. Per germline, CDR1 KGHSH and CDR2 LQKENI. The CDR3 sequence: CASSPALMGPLSSYNEQFF. The CDR3 DNA reads TGTGCCAGCTCACCAGCCTTAATGGGGCCCCTGAGCTCCTACAATGAGCAGTTCTTC.

The chain carries TRBV12-3 or TRBV12-4 and TRBJ2-1, with no clear D. This CDR3 spans 17 amino acids. V dropped 1 base and J dropped 1 base, with 14 bases sitting between them. The CDR3 loop is CASSLEPGLGSYNEQFF. The CDR3 DNA reads as TGTGCCAGCAGTTTAGAACCGGGTCTCGGGTCCTACAATGAGCAGTTCTTC.

This clonotype was detected a few times. The V gene is TRBV4-3, the J gene TRBJ2-5; TRBD1 matches at 9 bases. From germline, CDR1 is LGHNA and CDR2 YSLEER. V trimming: 3 bases; J trimming: 2 bases; junction bases outside the gene matches: 1. This CDR3 is built from 14 residues. CDR3 sequence reads: CASSQDRGQETQYF. The CDR3 DNA sequence: TGCGCCAGCAGCCAGGACAGGGGACAAGAGACCCAGTACTTC.

This clonotype was detected a few times. This rearrangement joins TRBV4-2 to TRBJ2-5, with D perhaps matching TRBD1 (7 bases). The germline V gene encodes CDR1 LGHNA and CDR2 YNFKEQ. The CDR3 is 17 amino acids. V dropped 2 bases and J dropped 5 bases, with 21 bases sitting between them. DNA for the CDR3: TGTGCCAGCAGCCAACACGGGAGACAGGGCGGGTTGGAGACCCAGTACTTC. This sequence encodes CASSQHGRQGGLETQYF.

V and J are TRBV20-1 and TRBJ2-1; TRBD2 aligns across 11 bases. The germline CDR1 and CDR2 sequences are DFQATT and SNEGSKA (reference sequence). V shed 1 base and J 6 bases; nucleotides not matched to a gene: 8. The CDR3 is made up of 16 amino acids. The CDR3 is CSARGTSGSISNEQFF. CDR3 DNA: TGCAGTGCTAGAGGTACTAGCGGGAGTATCAGCAATGAGCAGTTCTTC.